The 9 T cell receptor beta chains given below trace back to one sample, sequenced in a study of T cell responses to AZD1222 COVID-19 vaccine. This table comes from immunoSEQ multiplex PCR, and its TCRdb copy is limited to in-frame clones, with some not included. The table includes about 150,000 clones, around 87% detected once. The specimen was peripheral blood, collected on day 0 of AZD1222 vaccination. The origin of the receptors is an adult in good health.

This chain connects TRBV5-4 to TRBJ2-1; 7 nucleotides line up with TRBD1. This CDR3 has 13 amino acids. Losses at the gene ends were 2 bases for V and 7 bases for J; bases not matched to a gene: 3. CDR1 is SGHNT and CDR2 is YYREEE in the germline V gene (reference sequence). Written as DNA, the CDR3 is TGTGCCAGCAGCTTAACACAGGGGAATGAGCAGTTCTTC. It is translated as CASSLTQGNEQFF.

The chain links TRBV12-5 to TRBJ1-2; D is unclear. This CDR3 comprises 14 residues. Germline CDR1 and CDR2: LGHNT and FRNRAP. V dropped 1 base and J dropped 4 bases, with 10 bases sitting between them. The CDR3 is CASGLGTPFYGYTF. CDR3 DNA sequence: TGTGCTAGTGGTTTGGGAACACCCTTCTATGGCTACACCTTC. Full variable domain (missing parts from reference TRBV12-5 and TRBJ1-2): DARVTQTPRHKVTEMGQEVTMRCQPILGHNTVFWYRQTMMQGLELLAYFRNRAPLDDSGMPKDRFSAEMPDATLATLKIQPSEPRDSAVYFCASGLGTPFYGYTFGSGTRLTVV.

The table lists this clone with a count of one. The V and J genes are TRBV7-9 and TRBJ2-7; a weak D match, TRBD1 (5 bases). The CDR3 covers 16 residues. The V gene's germline CDR1 is SEHNR and CDR2 FQNEAQ (reference sequence). V lost 1 base to trimming and J lost 0 bases, with 13 bases between them. CDR3 bases: TGTGCCAGCAGCTTAGTTCAGGGTCTGGCCTCCTACGAGCAGTACTTC. Residues: CASSLVQGLASYEQYF.

The chain employs TRBV5-1 and TRBJ1-4; TRBD1 matches 7 bases. Germline trimming cut 6 bases from V and 4 bases from J; bases unmatched to any gene: 9. This CDR3 has 15 amino acids. Germline lookup yields CDR1 SGHRS and CDR2 YFSETQ. The CDR3 DNA sequence: TGCGCCAGCACCGAGGGGACAGTTGATAATGAAAAACTGTTTTTT. It yields the protein CASTEGTVDNEKLFF.

This rearrangement joins TRBV5-1 to TRBJ2-1; possible D gene TRBD1, 5 bases. This CDR3 spans 13 amino acids. The V gene's germline CDR1 is SGHRS and CDR2 YFSETQ. V was trimmed by 4 bases and J by 4 bases, leaving 9 bases between them. CDR3 DNA sequence: TGCGCCAGCAGCAAACAGGATTACAATGAGCAGTTCTTC. It codes for CASSKQDYNEQFF.

The rearrangement links TRBV12-3 or TRBV12-4 to TRBJ2-2, with unresolved D. Trimming took 7 bases from V and 4 from J, leaving 4 bases between them. The CDR3 has 11 amino acids. The CDR3 nucleotides are TGTGCCAGCATAGCCACCGGGGAGCTGTTTTTT. Encoded protein: CASIATGELFF.

The chain couples TRBV2 to TRBJ2-5; 8 bases are shared with TRBD2. The CDR3 has 14 residues. Germline V CDR1 and CDR2: SNHLY, FYNNEI. After removal of 7 bases from V and 5 bases from J, the junction contained 9 bases not matched to a gene. The chain's CDR3 is CASMAAGVWETQYF. DNA for the CDR3: TGTGCCAGCATGGCAGCGGGGGTATGGGAGACCCAGTACTTC.

The chain employs TRBV14 and TRBJ1-2; D ambiguous. The germline CDR1 and CDR2 sequences are SGHDN and FVKESK. V lost 0 bases and J lost 4, with 9 bases in between. The CDR3 runs 14 residues. Written as DNA, the CDR3 is TGTGCCAGCAGCCAAGATAAGGAAGCCTATGGCTACACCTTC. It encodes CASSQDKEAYGYTF.

The CDR3 bases are TGTGCCAGCAGTTTAGGGCTAGCGGGGGGGGACAATGAGCAGTTCTTC. Its translation is CASSLGLAGGDNEQFF. This chain joins TRBV28 and TRBJ2-1, with 12 bases identical to TRBD2. Trimming cost V 2 bases and J 5 bases; bases outside gene matches: 4. CDR3 size: 16 residues. Germline V gives CDR1 MDHEN, CDR2 SYDVKM.